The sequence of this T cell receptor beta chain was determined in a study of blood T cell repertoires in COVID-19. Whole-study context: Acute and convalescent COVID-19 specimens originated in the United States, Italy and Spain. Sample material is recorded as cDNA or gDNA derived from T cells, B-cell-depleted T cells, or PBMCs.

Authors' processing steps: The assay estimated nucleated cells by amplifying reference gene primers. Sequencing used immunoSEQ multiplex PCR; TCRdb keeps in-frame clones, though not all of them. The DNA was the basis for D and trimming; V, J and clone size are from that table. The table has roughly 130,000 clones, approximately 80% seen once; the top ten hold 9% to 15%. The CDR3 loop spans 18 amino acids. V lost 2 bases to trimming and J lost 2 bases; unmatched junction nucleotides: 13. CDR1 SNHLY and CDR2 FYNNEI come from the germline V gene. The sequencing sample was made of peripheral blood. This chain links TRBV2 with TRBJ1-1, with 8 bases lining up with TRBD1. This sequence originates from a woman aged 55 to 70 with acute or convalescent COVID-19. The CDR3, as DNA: TGTGCCAGCAGTGAACTGGACAGGGTTGCTGGGCCCAACACTGAAGCTTTCTTT. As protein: CASSELDRVAGPNTEAFF.